A selection of T cell receptor beta chains follows, all from one sample in a study of technical replicates of blood from a few donors. Using immunoSEQ multiplex PCR, the repertoire was profiled, and TCRdb retains in-frame clones only, with some absent. The sample contains approximately 100,000 clones, roughly 95% of which appear only once. The sample taken for sequencing was T cells isolated from PBMCs. The source of these receptors is a human donor in good health. CDR3s include the opening cysteine and the closing phenylalanine or tryptophan. D genes are given only for firm matches. Clone size is shown for a subset of rows, as once, few, many or a class of expanded clone.

TRBJ1-4 - - TRBV7-9 CASSSRDKRGKLFF TGTGCCAGCAGCTCCCGGGACAAAAGGGGAAAACTGTTTTTT
TRBJ2-1 TRBD2 - TRBV4-1 CASSHGTSGNTRSNEQFF TGCGCCAGCAGCCACGGGACTAGCGGGAACACCAGGAGTAATGAGCAGTTCTTC
TRBJ2-7 TRBD2 - TRBV6-5 CASSYSTGTTTEQYF TGTGCCAGCAGTTACTCGACCGGGACTACTACGGAGCAGTACTTC
TRBJ2-1 - - TRBV25-1 CASRGLDASYEQFF TGTGCCAGCAGGGGACTTGACGCTTCGTATGAGCAGTTCTTC
TRBJ1-1 - - TRBV29-1 CSVEDGGRTTEAFF TGCAGCGTTGAAGATGGGGGCAGGACCACTGAAGCTTTCTTT
TRBJ1-5 - - TRBV7-9 CASSLIGRNQPQHF TGTGCCAGCAGCTTGATCGGCAGGAATCAGCCCCAGCATTTT
TRBJ2-1 TRBD1 - TRBV5-1 CASSSQTGTGVNEQFF TGCGCCAGCAGCTCTCAGACCGGGACAGGGGTCAATGAGCAGTTCTTC
TRBJ2-1 - - TRBV29-1 CSVGGREVGYEQFF TGCAGCGTGGGGGGCCGGGAGGTAGGGTATGAGCAGTTCTTC
TRBJ2-4 - - TRBV7-8 CASSLPRTKNIQYF TGTGCCAGCAGCCTGCCGAGGACCAAAAACATTCAGTACTTC
TRBJ2-1 - - TRBV29-1 CSVLSYSVESHNNEQFF TGCAGCGTTCTAAGCTATAGCGTGGAGTCCCACAACAATGAGCAGTTCTTC
TRBJ2-2 TRBD1 - TRBV19 CASSVGTGNTGELFF TGTGCCAGTAGTGTTGGGACAGGGAACACCGGGGAGCTGTTTTTT
TRBJ2-3 - - TRBV2 CASSENSARPPVDTQYF TGTGCCAGCAGTGAAAACAGTGCGAGACCGCCTGTGGATACGCAGTATTTT
TRBJ2-7 - once TRBV7-6 CASSPPRGRGGEQYF TGTGCCAGCAGCCCGCCCAGGGGCCGCGGGGGCGAGCAGTACTTC
TRBJ1-2 - - TRBV28 CASSFQGLNGYTF TGTGCCAGCAGTTTTCAGGGGTTAAATGGCTACACCTTC
TRBJ2-5 TRBD2 once TRBV5-1 CASRPGTSVETQYF TGCGCCAGCAGGCCCGGGACTAGCGTAGAGACCCAGTACTTC
TRBJ2-2 - - TRBV5-1 CASSLVVAGTLTGELFF TGCGCCAGCAGCTTGGTTGTGGCGGGGACTCTTACCGGGGAGCTGTTTTTT
TRBJ2-7 TRBD1 once TRBV28 CASTLPGTGGYEQYF TGTGCCAGCACTCTGCCCGGGACAGGGGGCTACGAGCAGTACTTC
TRBJ2-7 - - TRBV12-5 CASGFYAQGQIPGLSYEQYF TGTGCTAGTGGTTTTTACGCCCAAGGACAGATACCAGGATTATCCTACGAGCAGTACTTC
TRBJ2-5 TRBD2 - TRBV7-9 CASSWTLAGVTQYF TGTGCCAGCAGCTGGACCCTAGCGGGGGTGACCCAGTACTTC
TRBJ1-4 - - TRBV7-8 CASSLGVVTNEKLFF TGTGCCAGCAGCTTAGGAGTTGTGACTAATGAAAAACTGTTTTTT
TRBJ2-1 TRBD2 - TRBV28 CASSFRGLAGAVNEQFF TGTGCCAGCAGTTTCCGGGGACTAGCGGGAGCGGTGAATGAGCAGTTCTTC
TRBJ2-3 TRBD2 - TRBV7-9 CASSAKGLAGGSTDTQYF TGTGCCAGCAGCGCAAAGGGACTAGCGGGGGGGAGCACAGATACGCAGTATTTT
TRBJ1-1 TRBD1 - TRBV11-2 CASSLEEVADRGTWNTEAFF TGTGCCAGCAGCTTAGAGGAGGTAGCGGACAGGGGGACCTGGAACACTGAAGCTTTCTTT
TRBJ2-1 - - TRBV21-1 CASSKGGTARSYNEQFF TGTGCCAGCAGCAAAGGAGGGACAGCCCGTTCATACAATGAGCAGTTCTTC
TRBJ1-4 TRBD1 - TRBV5-1 CASSLAMTRDRVGKLFF TGCGCCAGCAGCTTGGCCATGACTCGGGACAGGGTTGGAAAACTGTTTTTT
TRBJ2-5 TRBD1 once TRBV11-2 CASSLEGQGLETQYF TGTGCCAGCAGCTTAGAGGGACAGGGCCTAGAGACCCAGTACTTC